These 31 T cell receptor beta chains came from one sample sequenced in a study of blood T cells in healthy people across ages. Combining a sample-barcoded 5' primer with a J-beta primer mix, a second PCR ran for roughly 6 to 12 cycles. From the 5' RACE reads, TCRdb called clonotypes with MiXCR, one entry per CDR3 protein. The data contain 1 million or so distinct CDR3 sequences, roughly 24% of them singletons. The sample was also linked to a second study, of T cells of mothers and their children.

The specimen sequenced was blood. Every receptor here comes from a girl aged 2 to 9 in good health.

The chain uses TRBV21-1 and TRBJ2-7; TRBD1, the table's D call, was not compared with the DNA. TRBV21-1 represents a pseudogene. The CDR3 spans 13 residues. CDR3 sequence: CASSSGTRVEQYF. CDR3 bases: TGTGCCAGCAGCTCCGGGACCCGAGTCGAGCAGTACTTC.

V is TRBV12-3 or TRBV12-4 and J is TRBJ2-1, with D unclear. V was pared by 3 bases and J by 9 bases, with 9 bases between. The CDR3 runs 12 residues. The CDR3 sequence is CASSFSLGEQFF. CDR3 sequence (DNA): TGTGCCAGCAGTTTTTCTTTAGGTGAGCAGTTCTTC.

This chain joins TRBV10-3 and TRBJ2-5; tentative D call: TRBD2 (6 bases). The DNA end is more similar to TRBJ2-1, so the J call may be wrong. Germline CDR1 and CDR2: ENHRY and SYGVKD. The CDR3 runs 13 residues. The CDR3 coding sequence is TGTGCCTCCCTTCGGGAGACAAACGGTGAGCAGTTCTTC. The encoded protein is CASLRETNGEQFF.

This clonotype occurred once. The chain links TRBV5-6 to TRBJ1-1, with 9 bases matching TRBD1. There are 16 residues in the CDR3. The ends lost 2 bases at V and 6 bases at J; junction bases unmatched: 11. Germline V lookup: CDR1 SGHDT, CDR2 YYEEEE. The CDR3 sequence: CASSLTTGTGIAEAFF. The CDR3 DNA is TGTGCCAGCAGCTTAACAACCGGGACAGGGATCGCTGAAGCTTTCTTT.

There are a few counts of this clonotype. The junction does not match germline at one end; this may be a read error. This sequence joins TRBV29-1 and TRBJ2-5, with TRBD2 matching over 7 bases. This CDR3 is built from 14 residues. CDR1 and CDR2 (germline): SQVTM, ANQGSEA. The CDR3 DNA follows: TGCAGCGCCCTGGGGCAGACTAGCCAAGAGACCCGGTACTTC. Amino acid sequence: CSALGQTSQETRYF. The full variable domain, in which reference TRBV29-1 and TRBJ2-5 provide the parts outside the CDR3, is SAVISQKPSRDICQRGTSLTIQCQVDSQVTMMFWYRQQPGQSLTLIATANQGSEATYESGFVIDKFPISRPNLTFSTLTVSNMSPEDSSIYLCSALGQTSQETRYFGPGTRLLVL.

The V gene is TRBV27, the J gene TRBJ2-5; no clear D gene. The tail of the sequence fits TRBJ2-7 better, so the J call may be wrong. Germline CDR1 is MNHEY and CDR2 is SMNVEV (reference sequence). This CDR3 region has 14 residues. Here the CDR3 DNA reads TGTGCCAGCAGTTTGTGCAGATGGGGTTGCGAGCAGTACTTC. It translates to CASSLCRWGCEQYF.

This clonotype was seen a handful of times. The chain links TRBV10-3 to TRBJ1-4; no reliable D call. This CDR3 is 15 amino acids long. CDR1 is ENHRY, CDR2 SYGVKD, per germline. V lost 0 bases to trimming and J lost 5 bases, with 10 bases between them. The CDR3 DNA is TGTGCCATCAGTGAGTCTGAAGGCAGGAATGAAAAACTGTTTTTT. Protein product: CAISESEGRNEKLFF.

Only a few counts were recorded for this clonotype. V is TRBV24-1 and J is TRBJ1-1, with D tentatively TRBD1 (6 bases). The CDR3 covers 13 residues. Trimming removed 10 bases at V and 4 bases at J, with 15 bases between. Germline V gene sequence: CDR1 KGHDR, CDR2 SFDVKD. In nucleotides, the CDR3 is TGTGCCACGCAAACCAGGGGCGGCACTGAAGCTTTCTTT. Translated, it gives CATQTRGGTEAFF.

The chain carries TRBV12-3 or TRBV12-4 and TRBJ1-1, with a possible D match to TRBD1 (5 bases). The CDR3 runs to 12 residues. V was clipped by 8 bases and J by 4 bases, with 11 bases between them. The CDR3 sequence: CASQGVATEAFF. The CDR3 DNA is TGTGCCAGCCAAGGGGTCGCCACTGAAGCTTTCTTT.

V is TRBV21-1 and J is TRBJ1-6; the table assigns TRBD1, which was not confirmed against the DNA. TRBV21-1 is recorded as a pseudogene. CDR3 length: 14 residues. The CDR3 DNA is TGTGCCAGCAACGGAAGACAGGCCGGGTCACCCCTCCACTTT. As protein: CASNGRQAGSPLHF.

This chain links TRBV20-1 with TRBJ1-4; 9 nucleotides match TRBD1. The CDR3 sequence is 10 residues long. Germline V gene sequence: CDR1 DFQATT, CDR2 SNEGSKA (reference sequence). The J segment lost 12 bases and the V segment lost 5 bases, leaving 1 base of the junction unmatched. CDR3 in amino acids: CSAWTGELFF. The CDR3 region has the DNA TGCAGTGCTTGGACAGGGGAACTGTTTTTT.

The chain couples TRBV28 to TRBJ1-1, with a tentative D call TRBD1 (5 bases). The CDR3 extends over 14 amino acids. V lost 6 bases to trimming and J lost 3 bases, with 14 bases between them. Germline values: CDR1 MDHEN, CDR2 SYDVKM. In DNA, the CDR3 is TGTGCCAGCAGCTCCCCCGAGGGGTACACTGAAGCTTTCTTT. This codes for CASSSPEGYTEAFF.

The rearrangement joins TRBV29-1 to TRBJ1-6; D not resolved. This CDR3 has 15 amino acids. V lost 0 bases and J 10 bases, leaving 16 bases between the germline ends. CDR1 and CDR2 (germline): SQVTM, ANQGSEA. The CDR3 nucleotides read TGCAGCGTTGAAGATTCAGGAGCCAAACAATCACCCCTCCACTTT. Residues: CSVEDSGAKQSPLHF. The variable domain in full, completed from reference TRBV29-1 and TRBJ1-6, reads SAVISQKPSRDICQRGTSLTIQCQVDSQVTMMFWYRQQPGQSLTLIATANQGSEATYESGFVIDKFPISRPNLTFSTLTVSNMSPEDSSIYLCSVEDSGAKQSPLHFGNGTRLTVT.

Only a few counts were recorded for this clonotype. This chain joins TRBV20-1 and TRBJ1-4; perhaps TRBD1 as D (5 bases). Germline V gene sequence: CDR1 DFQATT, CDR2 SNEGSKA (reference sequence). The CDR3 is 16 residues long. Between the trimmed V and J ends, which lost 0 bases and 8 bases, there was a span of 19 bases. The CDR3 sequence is CSAREQAGESYEKLFF. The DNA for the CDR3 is TGCAGTGCTAGAGAACAGGCGGGCGAGTCGTACGAAAAACTGTTTTTT.

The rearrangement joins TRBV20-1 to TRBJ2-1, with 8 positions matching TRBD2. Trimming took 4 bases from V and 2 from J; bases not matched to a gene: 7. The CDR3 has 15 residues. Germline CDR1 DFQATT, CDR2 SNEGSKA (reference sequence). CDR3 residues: CSATSLLAAYNEQFF. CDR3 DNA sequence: TGCAGTGCTACTTCCCTACTAGCGGCCTACAATGAGCAGTTCTTC.

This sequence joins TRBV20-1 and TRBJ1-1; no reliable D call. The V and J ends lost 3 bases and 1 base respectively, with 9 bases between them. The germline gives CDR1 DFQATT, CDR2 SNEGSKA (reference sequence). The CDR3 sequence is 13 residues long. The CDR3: CSARESGNTEAFF. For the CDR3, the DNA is TGCAGTGCTAGGGAGTCGGGGAACACTGAAGCTTTCTTT.

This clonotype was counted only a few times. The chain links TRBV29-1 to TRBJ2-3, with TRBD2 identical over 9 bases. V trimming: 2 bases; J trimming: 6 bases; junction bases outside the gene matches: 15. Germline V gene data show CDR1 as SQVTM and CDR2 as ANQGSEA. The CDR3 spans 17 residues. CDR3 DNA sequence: TGCAGCGTTGAACATGCTAGCGGGGAGGAGGGCGTGGATACGCAGTATTTT. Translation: CSVEHASGEEGVDTQYF.

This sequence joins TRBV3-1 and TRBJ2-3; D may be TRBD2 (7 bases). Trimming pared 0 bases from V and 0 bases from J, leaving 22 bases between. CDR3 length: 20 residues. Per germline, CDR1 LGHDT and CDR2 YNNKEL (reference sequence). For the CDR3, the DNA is TGTGCCAGCAGCCAAGATTTCGGGGGGCGCCTTCATTTTAGCACAGATACGCAGTATTTT. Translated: CASSQDFGGRLHFSTDTQYF.

CDR3 DNA: TGTGCCAGTGGGGGACTAGCGGGCATCAATGAGCAGTTCTTC. This translates into CASGGLAGINEQFF. The chain employs TRBV19 and TRBJ2-1; TRBD2 agrees at 12 bases. Unmatched junction bases numbered 5, after V lost 8 bases and J lost 6 bases. CDR1 is LNHDA, CDR2 SQIVND, per germline (reference sequence). The CDR3 has 14 residues.

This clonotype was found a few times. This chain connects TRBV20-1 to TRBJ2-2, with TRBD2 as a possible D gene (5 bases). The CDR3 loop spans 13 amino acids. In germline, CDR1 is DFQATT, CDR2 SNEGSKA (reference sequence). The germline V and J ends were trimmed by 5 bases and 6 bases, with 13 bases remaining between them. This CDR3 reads CSAGKTRAGELFF. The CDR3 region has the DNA TGCAGTGCTGGAAAAACTAGGGCCGGGGAGCTGTTTTTT.

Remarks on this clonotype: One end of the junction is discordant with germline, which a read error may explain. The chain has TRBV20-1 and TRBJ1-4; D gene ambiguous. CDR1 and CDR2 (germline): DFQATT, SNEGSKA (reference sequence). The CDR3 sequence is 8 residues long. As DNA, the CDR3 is TGCAGTGCCCACGGACGGACCTTT. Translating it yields CSAHGRTF.

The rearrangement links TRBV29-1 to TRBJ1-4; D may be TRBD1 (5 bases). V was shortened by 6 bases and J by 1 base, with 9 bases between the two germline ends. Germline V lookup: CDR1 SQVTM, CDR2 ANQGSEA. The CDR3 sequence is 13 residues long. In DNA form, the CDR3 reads TGCAGCGTGATGACAGAAACTAATGAAAAACTGTTTTTT. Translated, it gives CSVMTETNEKLFF.

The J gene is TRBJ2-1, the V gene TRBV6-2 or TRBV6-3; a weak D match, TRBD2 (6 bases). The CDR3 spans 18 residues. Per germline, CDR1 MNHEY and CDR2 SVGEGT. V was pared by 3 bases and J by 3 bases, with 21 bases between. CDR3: CASSYLIGRGTFYNEQFF. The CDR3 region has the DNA TGTGCCAGCAGTTATCTCATAGGTCGGGGGACCTTCTACAATGAGCAGTTCTTC.

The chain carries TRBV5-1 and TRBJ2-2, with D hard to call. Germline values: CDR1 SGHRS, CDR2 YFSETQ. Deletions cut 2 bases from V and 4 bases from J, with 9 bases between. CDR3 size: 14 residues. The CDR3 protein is CASSLISGTGELFF. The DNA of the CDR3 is TGCGCCAGCAGCTTAATAAGTGGCACCGGGGAGCTGTTTTTT.

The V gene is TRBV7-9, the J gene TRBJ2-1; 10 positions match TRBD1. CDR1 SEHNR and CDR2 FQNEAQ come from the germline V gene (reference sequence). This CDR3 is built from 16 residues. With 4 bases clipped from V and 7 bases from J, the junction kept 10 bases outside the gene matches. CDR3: CASSSDRGQEGNEQFF. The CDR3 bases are TGTGCCAGCAGCTCCGACAGGGGGCAGGAGGGGAATGAGCAGTTCTTC.

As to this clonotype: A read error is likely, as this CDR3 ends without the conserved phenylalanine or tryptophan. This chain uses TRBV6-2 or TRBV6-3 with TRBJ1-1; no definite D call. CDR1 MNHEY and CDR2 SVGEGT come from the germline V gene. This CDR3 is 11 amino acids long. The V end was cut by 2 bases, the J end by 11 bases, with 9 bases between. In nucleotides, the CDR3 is TGTGCCAGCAGTTACGGGATTGGGGCTTTCCTT. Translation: CASSYGIGAFL.

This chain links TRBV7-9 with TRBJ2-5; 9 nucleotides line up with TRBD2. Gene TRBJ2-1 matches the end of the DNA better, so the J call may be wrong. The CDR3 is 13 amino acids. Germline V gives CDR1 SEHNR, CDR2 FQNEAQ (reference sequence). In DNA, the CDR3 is TGTGCCAGCTTCGCGGGGGGGGCCAATGAGCAGTTCTTC. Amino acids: CASFAGGANEQFF.

CDR3 amino acids: CASSPGTTTQYF. CDR3 nucleotide sequence: TGTGCCAGCAGCCCCGGGACTACAACGCAGTATTTT. The chain uses TRBV7-3 and TRBJ2-3, with 7 bases that match TRBD2. Germline trimming cut 5 bases from V and 9 bases from J; bases unmatched to any gene: 5. The CDR3 runs to 12 residues. The V gene's germline CDR1 is SGHTA and CDR2 FQGTGA.

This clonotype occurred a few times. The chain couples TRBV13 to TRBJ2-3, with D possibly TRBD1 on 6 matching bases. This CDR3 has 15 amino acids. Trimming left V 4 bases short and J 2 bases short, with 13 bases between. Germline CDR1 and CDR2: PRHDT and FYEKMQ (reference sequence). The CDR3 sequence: CASSSAEGDTDTQYF. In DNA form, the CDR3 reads TGTGCCAGCAGCTCTGCCGAGGGGGACACAGATACGCAGTATTTT.

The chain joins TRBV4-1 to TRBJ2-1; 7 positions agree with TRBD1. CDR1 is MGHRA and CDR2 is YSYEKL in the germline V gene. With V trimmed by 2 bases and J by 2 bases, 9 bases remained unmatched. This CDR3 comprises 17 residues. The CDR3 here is CASSQSLTGYAYNEQFF. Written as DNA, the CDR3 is TGCGCCAGCAGCCAAAGTCTGACAGGGTACGCCTACAATGAGCAGTTCTTC.

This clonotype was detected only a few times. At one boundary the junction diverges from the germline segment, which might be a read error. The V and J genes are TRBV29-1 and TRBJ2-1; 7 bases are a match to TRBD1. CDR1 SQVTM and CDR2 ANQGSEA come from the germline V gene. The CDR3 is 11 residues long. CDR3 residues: CSVRQGHEQFF. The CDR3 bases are TGTAGCGTTCGACAGGGTCACGAGCAGTTCTTC.